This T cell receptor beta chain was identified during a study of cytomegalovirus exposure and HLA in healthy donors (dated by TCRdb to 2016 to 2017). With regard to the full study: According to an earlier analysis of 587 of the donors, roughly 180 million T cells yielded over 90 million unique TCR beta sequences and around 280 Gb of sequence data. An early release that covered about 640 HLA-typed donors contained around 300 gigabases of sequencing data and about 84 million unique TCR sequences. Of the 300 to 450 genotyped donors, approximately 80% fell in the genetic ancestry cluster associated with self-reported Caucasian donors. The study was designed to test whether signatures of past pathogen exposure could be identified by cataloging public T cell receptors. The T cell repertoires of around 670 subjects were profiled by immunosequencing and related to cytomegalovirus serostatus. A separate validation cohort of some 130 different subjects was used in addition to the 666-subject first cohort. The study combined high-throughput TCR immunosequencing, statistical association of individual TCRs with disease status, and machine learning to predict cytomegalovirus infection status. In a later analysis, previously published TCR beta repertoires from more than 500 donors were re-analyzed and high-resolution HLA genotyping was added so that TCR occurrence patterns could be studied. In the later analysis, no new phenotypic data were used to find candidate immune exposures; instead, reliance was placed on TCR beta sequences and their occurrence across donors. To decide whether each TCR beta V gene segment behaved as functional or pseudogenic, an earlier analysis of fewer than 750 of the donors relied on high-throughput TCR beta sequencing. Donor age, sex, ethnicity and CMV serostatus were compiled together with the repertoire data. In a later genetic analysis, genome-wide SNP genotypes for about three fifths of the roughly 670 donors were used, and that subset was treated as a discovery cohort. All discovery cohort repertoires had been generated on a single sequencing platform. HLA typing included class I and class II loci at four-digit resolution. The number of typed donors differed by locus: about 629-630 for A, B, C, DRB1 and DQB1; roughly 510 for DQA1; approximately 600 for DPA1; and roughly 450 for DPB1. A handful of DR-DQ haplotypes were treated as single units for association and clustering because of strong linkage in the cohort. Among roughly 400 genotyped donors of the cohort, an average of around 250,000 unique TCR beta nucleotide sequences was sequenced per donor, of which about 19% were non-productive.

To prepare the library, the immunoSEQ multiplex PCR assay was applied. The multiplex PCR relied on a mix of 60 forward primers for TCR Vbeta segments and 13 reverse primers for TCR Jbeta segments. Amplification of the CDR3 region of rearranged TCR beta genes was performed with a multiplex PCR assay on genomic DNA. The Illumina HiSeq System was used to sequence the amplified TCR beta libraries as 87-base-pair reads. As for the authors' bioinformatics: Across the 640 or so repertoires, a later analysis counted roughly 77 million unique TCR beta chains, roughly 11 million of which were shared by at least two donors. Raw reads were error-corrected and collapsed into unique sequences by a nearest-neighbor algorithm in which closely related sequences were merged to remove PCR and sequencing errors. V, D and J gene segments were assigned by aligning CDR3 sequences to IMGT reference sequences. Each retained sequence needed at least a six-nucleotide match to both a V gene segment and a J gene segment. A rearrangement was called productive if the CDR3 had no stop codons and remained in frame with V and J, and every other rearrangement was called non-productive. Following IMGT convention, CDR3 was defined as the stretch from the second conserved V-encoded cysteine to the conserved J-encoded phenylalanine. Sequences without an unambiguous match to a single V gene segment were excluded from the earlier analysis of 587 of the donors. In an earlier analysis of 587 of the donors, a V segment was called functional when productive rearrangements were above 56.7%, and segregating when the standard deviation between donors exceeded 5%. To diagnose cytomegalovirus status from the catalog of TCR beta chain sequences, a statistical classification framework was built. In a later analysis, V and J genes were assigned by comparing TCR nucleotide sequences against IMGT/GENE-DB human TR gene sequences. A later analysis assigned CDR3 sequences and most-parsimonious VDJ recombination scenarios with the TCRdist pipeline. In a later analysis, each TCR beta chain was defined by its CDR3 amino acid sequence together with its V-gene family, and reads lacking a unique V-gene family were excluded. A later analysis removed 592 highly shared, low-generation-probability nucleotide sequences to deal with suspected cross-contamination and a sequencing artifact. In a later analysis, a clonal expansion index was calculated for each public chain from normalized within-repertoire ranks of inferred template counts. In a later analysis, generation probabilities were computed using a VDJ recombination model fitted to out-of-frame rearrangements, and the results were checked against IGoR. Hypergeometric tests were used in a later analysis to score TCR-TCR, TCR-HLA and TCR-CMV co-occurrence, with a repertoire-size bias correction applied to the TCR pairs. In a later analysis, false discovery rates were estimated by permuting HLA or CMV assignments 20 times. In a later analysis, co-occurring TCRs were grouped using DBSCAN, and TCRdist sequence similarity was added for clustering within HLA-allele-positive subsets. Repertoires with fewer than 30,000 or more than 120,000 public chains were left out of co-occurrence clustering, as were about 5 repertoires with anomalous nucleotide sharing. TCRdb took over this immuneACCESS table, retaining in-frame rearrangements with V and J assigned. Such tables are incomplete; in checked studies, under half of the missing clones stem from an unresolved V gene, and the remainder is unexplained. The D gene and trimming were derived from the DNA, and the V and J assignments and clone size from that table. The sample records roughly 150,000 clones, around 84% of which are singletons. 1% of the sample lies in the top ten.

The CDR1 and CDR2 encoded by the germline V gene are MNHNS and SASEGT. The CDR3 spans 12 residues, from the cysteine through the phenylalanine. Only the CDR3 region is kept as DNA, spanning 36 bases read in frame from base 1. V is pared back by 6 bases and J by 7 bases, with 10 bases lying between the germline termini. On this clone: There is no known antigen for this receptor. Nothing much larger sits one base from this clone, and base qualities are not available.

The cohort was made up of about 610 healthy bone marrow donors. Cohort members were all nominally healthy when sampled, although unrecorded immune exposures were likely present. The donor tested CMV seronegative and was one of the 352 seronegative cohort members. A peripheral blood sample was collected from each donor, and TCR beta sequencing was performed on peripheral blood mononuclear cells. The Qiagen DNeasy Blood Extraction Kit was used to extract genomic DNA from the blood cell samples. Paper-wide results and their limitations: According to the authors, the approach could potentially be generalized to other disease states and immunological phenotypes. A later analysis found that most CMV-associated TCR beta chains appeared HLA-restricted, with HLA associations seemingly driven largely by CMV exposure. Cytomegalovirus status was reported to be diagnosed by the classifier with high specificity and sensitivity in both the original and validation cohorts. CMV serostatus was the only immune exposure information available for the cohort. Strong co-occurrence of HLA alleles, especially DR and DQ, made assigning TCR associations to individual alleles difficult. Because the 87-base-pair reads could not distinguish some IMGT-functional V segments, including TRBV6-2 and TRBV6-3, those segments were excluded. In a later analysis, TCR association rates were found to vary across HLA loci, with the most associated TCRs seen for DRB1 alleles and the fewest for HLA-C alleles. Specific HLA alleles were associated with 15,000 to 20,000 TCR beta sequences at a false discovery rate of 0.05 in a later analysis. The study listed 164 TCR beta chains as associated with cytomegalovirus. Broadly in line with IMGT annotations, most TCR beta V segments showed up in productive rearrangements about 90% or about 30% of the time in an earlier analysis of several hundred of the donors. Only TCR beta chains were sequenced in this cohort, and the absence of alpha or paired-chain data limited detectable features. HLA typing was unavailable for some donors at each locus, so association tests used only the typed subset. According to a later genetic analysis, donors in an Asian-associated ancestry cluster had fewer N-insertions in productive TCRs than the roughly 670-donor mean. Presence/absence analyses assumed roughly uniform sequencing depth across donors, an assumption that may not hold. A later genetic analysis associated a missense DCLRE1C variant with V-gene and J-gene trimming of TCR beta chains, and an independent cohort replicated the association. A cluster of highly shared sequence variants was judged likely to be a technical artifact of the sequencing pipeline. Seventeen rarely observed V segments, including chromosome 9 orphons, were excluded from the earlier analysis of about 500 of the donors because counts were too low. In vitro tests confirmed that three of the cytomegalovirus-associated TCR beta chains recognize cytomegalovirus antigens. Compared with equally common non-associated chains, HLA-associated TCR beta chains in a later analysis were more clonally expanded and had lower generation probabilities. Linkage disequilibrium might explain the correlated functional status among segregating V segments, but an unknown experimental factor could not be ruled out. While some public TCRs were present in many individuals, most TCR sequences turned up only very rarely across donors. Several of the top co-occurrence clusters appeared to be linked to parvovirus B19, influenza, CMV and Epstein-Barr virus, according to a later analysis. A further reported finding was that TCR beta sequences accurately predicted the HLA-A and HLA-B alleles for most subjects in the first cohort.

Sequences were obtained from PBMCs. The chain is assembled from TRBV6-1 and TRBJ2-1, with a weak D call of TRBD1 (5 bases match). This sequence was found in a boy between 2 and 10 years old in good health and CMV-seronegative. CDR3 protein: CASSDQGNEQFF. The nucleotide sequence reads TGTGCCAGCAGCGACCAGGGAAATGAGCAGTTCTTC.